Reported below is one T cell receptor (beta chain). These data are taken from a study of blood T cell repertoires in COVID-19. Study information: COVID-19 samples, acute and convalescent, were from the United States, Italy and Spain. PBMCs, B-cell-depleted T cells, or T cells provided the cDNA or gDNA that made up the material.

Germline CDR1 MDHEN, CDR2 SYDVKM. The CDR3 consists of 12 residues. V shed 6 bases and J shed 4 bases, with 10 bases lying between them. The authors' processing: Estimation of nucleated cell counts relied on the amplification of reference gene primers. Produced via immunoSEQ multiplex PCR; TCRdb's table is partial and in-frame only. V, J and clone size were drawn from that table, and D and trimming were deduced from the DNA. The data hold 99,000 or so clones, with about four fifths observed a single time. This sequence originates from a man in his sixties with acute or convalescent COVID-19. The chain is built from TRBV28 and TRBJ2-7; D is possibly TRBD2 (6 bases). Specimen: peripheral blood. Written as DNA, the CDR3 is TGTGCCAGCAGACTAGCATCGTACGAGCAGTACTTC. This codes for CASRLASYEQYF. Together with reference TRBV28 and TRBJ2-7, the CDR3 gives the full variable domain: DVKVTQSSRYLVKRTGEKVFLECVQDMDHENMFWYRQDPGLGLRLIYFSYDVKMKEKGDIPEGYSVSREKKERFSLILESASTNQTSMYLCASRLASYEQYFGPGTRLTVT.